The clone carrying this TCR beta chain was seen only a few times. Its antigen is not known. Sample-barcoded 5' priming and a J-beta primer mix drove a second PCR of roughly 6 to 12 cycles. TCRdb re-called the 5' RACE reads through MiXCR, storing one row per CDR3 protein. Of about 570,000 distinct CDR3 sequences detected, roughly 28% appear once; the ten largest clones hold 18%. The data are from a study of blood T cells in healthy people across ages. Overall study findings and caveats: Diversity estimates drawn from one million T cells were deemed underestimates.

Donors gave around 9.8 milliliters of peripheral blood apiece. PBMCs were isolated at a quantity of at least 7 million per sample. Extraction yielded at least 5 micrograms of total RNA per sample. V gave up 4 bases and J gave up 5 bases; unmatched junction bases: 8. Germline V CDR1 and CDR2: LGHDT, YNNKEL (reference sequence). CDR3 size: 15 residues. The clonotype comes from a woman in her 70s in good health. Sequenced sample: blood. The V and J genes are TRBV3-1 and TRBJ2-7; 10 positions agree with TRBD2. This CDR3 is CASSPAGGPRDEQYF. For the CDR3, the DNA is TGTGCCAGCAGCCCAGCGGGGGGGCCTAGGGACGAGCAGTACTTC.